The rows below give T cell receptor beta chains drawn from one sample of a study of human T cells and chemical hapten exposure. TCRdb re-called the RACE reads through MiXCR, storing one row per CDR3 protein. The sample includes roughly 120,000 distinct CDR3 sequences, over 10% of them seen just once. The sample was whole blood, taken in connection with sensitization to the hapten diphenylcyclopropenone (DPC). The receptor source for this set is a woman in her forties or fifties with alopecia areata. Some clones in this sample may be carry-over from other donors' samples. The CDR3 runs from the conserved cysteine through the conserved F or W. D genes are given only for firm matches. Not all rows give a size; the values are once, few, many and, for expanded clones, a class.

-	many	TRBV11-2	TRBJ2-2	CASSYRNTGELFF	TGTGCCAGCAGCTACAGGAACACCGGGGAGCTGTTTTTT
-	-	TRBV18	TRBJ1-5	CASSPQGGHPSNQPQHF	TGTGCCAGCTCACCCCAAGGAGGGCACCCTAGCAATCAGCCCCAGCATTTT
-	many	TRBV12-3/TRBV12-4	TRBJ2-7	CASSLEEREQYF	TGTGCCAGCAGTTTAGAGGAGAGAGAGCAGTACTTC
-	-	TRBV27	TRBJ1-1	CASSLSIRGVTEAFF	TGTGCCAGCAGTTTATCGATCCGTGGAGTCACTGAAGCTTTCTTT
-	few	TRBV5-1	TRBJ1-1	CASSLEPRSGAFF	TGCGCCAGCAGCTTGGAACCGAGGTCGGGTGCTTTCTTT
-	many	TRBV5-1	TRBJ2-5	CASSSQLQETQYF	TGCGCCAGCAGCTCCCAATTACAAGAGACCCAGTACTTC
-	-	TRBV27	TRBJ2-2	CASRALAGELFF	TGTGCCAGCAGGGCCCTCGCCGGGGAGCTGTTTTTT
-	-	TRBV12-3/TRBV12-4	TRBJ1-5	CASSLTYQPQHF	TGTGCCAGCAGTTTAACCTATCAGCCCCAGCATTTT
TRBD1	-	TRBV7-6	TRBJ2-7	CASSGQGGHEQHF	TGTGCCAGCAGCGGACAGGGGGGCCACGAGCAGCACTTC
-	many	TRBV11-2	TRBJ2-3	CASSLGGIVTDTQYF	TGTGCCAGCAGCTTAGGTGGGATAGTCACAGATACGCAGTATTTT
-	-	TRBV7-8	TRBJ2-1	CASSLAVAPYNEQFF	TGTGCCAGCAGCTTAGCGGTCGCGCCTTACAATGAGCAGTTCTTC
-	few	TRBV5-5	TRBJ2-7	CASENMRYEQYF	TGTGCCAGCGAGAACATGCGATACGAGCAGTACTTC
-	many	TRBV19	TRBJ2-2	CASSKPASRSNTGELFF	TGTGCCAGTAGTAAACCGGCCTCACGTTCGAACACCGGGGAGCTGTTTTTT
-	few	TRBV6-6	TRBJ2-7	CASSYPPRTDSYEQYF	TGTGCCAGCAGTTACCCGCCCCGGACGGACTCCTACGAGCAGTACTTC
TRBD1	many	TRBV14	TRBJ2-7	CASRQTGTARYEQYF	TGTGCCAGCAGACAAACCGGGACAGCGAGATACGAGCAGTACTTC
-	few	TRBV29-1	TRBJ2-7	CSVEGQALYEQYF	TGCAGCGTTGAAGGACAGGCCCTCTACGAGCAGTACTTC
-	-	TRBV28	TRBJ2-7	CASSLFVLRDGRNYEQYF	TGTGCCAGCAGTTTATTCGTCCTCCGGGACGGAAGGAACTACGAGCAGTACTTC
TRBD2	many	TRBV20-1	TRBJ2-1	CSARPNTPPSGRAMNEQFF	TGCAGTGCCAGACCGAACACTCCTCCTAGCGGGAGGGCCATGAATGAGCAGTTCTTC
-	many	TRBV11-2	TRBJ1-1	CASSQQPNTEAFF	TGTGCCAGCAGCCAGCAGCCGAACACTGAAGCTTTCTTT
-	many	TRBV3-2	TRBJ1-5	CASSQDPDRDSNQPQHF	TGTGCCAGCAGCCAAGACCCGGACAGGGACAGCAATCAGCCCCAGCATTTT
-	many	TRBV7-6	TRBJ1-5	CASSLSGDSNQPQHF	TGTGCCAGCAGCTTATCGGGGGATAGCAATCAGCCCCAGCATTTT
-	many	TRBV6-5	TRBJ1-1	CASSWGLRGTEAFF	TGTGCCAGCAGTTGGGGTTTGAGGGGCACTGAAGCTTTCTTT
-	many	TRBV21-1	TRBJ2-7	CASSKSRGDRSYEQYF	TGTGCCAGCAGCAAGTCCCGTGGGGACAGATCCTACGAGCAGTACTTC
TRBD1	-	TRBV4-2	TRBJ1-1	CASSHAGQAITEAFF	TGTGCCAGCAGCCACGCGGGACAGGCGATAACTGAAGCTTTCTTT
TRBD1	many	TRBV5-1	TRBJ2-3	CASSAGQGADTQYF	TGCGCCAGCAGCGCGGGACAGGGGGCAGATACGCAGTATTTT
-	few	TRBV18	TRBJ2-5	CASSPEGYQETQYF	TGTGCCAGCTCACCTGAGGGGTACCAAGAGACCCAGTACTTC
TRBD1	many	TRBV7-2	TRBJ1-2	CASSLARGGKGYTF	TGTGCCAGCAGCTTAGCGCGAGGGGGCAAAGGCTACACCTTC
-	-	TRBV20-1	TRBJ1-1	CSARRFSGRNTEAFF	TGCAGTGCTAGACGGTTCAGTGGGAGGAACACTGAAGCTTTCTTT
-	-	TRBV28	TRBJ1-2	CASSSRTEIYGYTF	TGTGCCAGCAGTTCCCGGACGGAGATCTATGGCTACACCTTC
-	many	TRBV25-1	TRBJ1-1	CASSVTGTGTEAFF	TGTGCCAGCAGCGTTACAGGGACGGGGACTGAAGCTTTCTTT
TRBD1	many	TRBV7-9	TRBJ2-5	CASSAYRDSSLEYF	TGTGCCAGCAGCGCTTACCGGGACAGTTCGCTTGAGTACTTC
TRBD1	many	TRBV7-9	TRBJ2-3	CASSTKGQPTDTQYF	TGTGCCAGCAGTACCAAGGGACAGCCCACAGATACGCAGTATTTT
TRBD1	-	TRBV29-1	TRBJ1-1	CSVARDRVGTEAFF	TGCAGCGTAGCCCGGGACAGGGTGGGCACTGAAGCTTTCTTT
-	few	TRBV28	TRBJ1-4	CASSLGEAEKLFF	TGTGCCAGCAGTTTGGGGGAGGCCGAAAAACTGTTTTTT
-	many	TRBV29-1	TRBJ2-3	CSAEVDTQYF	TGCAGCGCCGAGGTTGATACGCAGTATTTT
-	few	TRBV6-6	TRBJ2-3	CASGAGLAIDTQYF	TGTGCCAGCGGGGCGGGCCTAGCAATAGATACGCAGTATTTT
-	many	TRBV2	TRBJ2-7	CASTLGYEQYF	TGTGCCAGCACTTTGGGCTACGAGCAGTACTTC
-	-	TRBV7-9	TRBJ1-5	CASTRDGDQPQHF	TGTGCCAGCACCCGGGACGGAGATCAGCCCCAGCATTTT
-	-	TRBV10-2	TRBJ1-6	CASSLYVNSPLHF	TGCGCCAGCAGTCTGTATGTTAATTCACCCCTCCACTTT
TRBD1	many	TRBV29-1	TRBJ2-7	CSAGQTNYEQYF	TGCAGCGCGGGACAGACGAACTACGAGCAGTACTTC